The 20 T cell receptor beta chains below all came from one sample that was sequenced in a study of siplizumab effects on memory and regulatory T cells. TCRdb keeps only in-frame clones here, not all; method: immunoSEQ multiplex PCR. The repertoire holds roughly 60,000 clones, with just over 95% as singletons. The sample consisted of naive CD8+ T cells sorted from blood. Source of these receptors: a human donor in good health.

The V gene is TRBV19, the J gene TRBJ2-7; D perhaps matches TRBD1 (5 bases). V dropped 7 bases and J dropped 3 bases, with 13 bases sitting between them. This CDR3 has 13 residues. Germline CDR1 and CDR2: LNHDA and SQIVND (reference sequence). The CDR3 bases are TGTGCCAGTATGGCAGGGCCCCACTACGAGCAGTACTTC. Translated: CASMAGPHYEQYF.

The V and J genes are TRBV13 and TRBJ2-7, with 7 bases lining up with TRBD1. Germline values: CDR1 PRHDT, CDR2 FYEKMQ (reference sequence). This CDR3 comprises 13 residues. Trimming took 5 bases from V and 0 from J; bases not matched to a gene: 1. This CDR3 reads CASSRDSSYEQYF. CDR3 nucleotides: TGTGCCAGCAGCCGGGACAGCTCCTACGAGCAGTACTTC.

The chain is built from TRBV29-1 and TRBJ2-7; D is uncertain. V gave up 4 bases and J gave up 0 bases, with 7 bases separating them. This CDR3 is built from 12 residues. Per germline, CDR1 SQVTM and CDR2 ANQGSEA. The CDR3 spells CSVGGSSYEQYF. The CDR3 DNA sequence: TGCAGCGTTGGTGGCAGCTCCTACGAGCAGTACTTC.

This clone was found once. The V and J genes are TRBV13 and TRBJ2-1; 7 bases match TRBD1. The germline CDR1 and CDR2 sequences are PRHDT and FYEKMQ (reference sequence). The ends lost 5 bases at V and 9 bases at J; junction bases unmatched: 13. This CDR3 has 15 residues. The CDR3 DNA reads TGTGCCAGCAGCCCGACCCGAGGGGGCCATATTGAGCAGTTCTTC. The encoded protein is CASSPTRGGHIEQFF.

The chain carries TRBV12-5 and TRBJ2-5; D is uncertain. Germline CDR1 is LGHNT and CDR2 is FRNRAP. Trimming left V 1 base short and J 5 bases short, with 11 bases between. The CDR3 runs 14 residues. The CDR3 loop reads CASGLGRVVETQYF. The CDR3 DNA reads as TGTGCTAGTGGTTTGGGACGGGTCGTGGAGACCCAGTACTTC.

The V call is TRBV2, the J call TRBJ2-3; 9 bases agree with TRBD2. V lost 4 bases, J lost 0 bases, and 5 bases stayed unmatched. Germline V gives CDR1 SNHLY, CDR2 FYNNEI. There are 16 residues in the CDR3. As DNA, the CDR3 is TGTGCCAGCAGTGTCCCTAGCGGGGCCAGCACAGATACGCAGTATTTT. Protein: CASSVPSGASTDTQYF.

V is TRBV28 and J is TRBJ1-3, with a tentative D call TRBD1 (5 bases). The germline gives CDR1 MDHEN, CDR2 SYDVKM. The CDR3 covers 13 residues. V was pared by 8 bases and J by 0 bases, with 8 bases between. The CDR3, as DNA: TGTGCCAGCCGGGACTACTCTGGAAACACCATATATTTT. Translating it yields CASRDYSGNTIYF.

The J gene is TRBJ1-1, the V gene TRBV13; 12 nucleotides line up with TRBD1. CDR1 and CDR2 (germline): PRHDT, FYEKMQ (reference sequence). The length of the CDR3 is 16 residues. J was trimmed by 4 bases and V by 6 bases; bases with no gene match: 9. The CDR3 DNA reads TGTGCCAGCAGATCCCGGGACAGGGGGCGCGGCACTGAAGCTTTCTTT. This sequence encodes CASRSRDRGRGTEAFF.

The DNA for the CDR3 is TGTGCCAGCAGAAGTCTGGGGGGTACCTACGAGCAGTACTTC. It yields the protein CASRSLGGTYEQYF. This chain connects TRBV6-6 to TRBJ2-7, with TRBD2 as a possible D gene (6 bases). Trimming left V 6 bases short and J 2 bases short, with 14 bases between. CDR1 is MNHNY and CDR2 is SVGAGI in the germline V gene (reference sequence). The CDR3 runs to 14 residues.

The chain couples TRBV10-1 to TRBJ2-3; D not certain. This CDR3 has 15 amino acids. Germline CDR1 WNHNN, CDR2 SYGVQD (reference sequence). The ends were cut back, 6 bases at V and 0 bases at J, with 13 bases in the middle. The CDR3 is CASSASLQSTDTQYF. The DNA of the CDR3 is TGCGCCAGCAGCGCCAGCCTGCAGAGCACAGATACGCAGTATTTT.

The J gene is TRBJ1-1, the V gene TRBV7-6, with 10 bases matching TRBD1. CDR3 size: 15 residues. The trim removed 5 bases at V and 1 base at J, leaving 4 bases unmatched. CDR1 and CDR2 from the germline V gene are SGHVS and FNYEAQ. The CDR3 region has the DNA TGTGCCAGCAGCGCCGGGACAGGGGCGAACACTGAAGCTTTCTTT. Translation gives CASSAGTGANTEAFF.

This clone was counted a single time. The rearrangement links TRBV27 to TRBJ1-1; no clear D. CDR1 and CDR2 (germline): MNHEY, SMNVEV (reference sequence). The CDR3 contains 16 residues. Trimming left V 2 bases short and J 2 bases short, with 15 bases between. CDR3 DNA sequence: TGTGCCAGCAGTTTAAGACCGGCAGGTCTCAACACTGAAGCTTTCTTT. As protein: CASSLRPAGLNTEAFF.

The gene calls are TRBV10-2 and TRBJ1-1, with 7 positions matching TRBD1. V dropped 2 bases and J dropped 3; count of bases not matched to a gene: 6. From germline, CDR1 is WSHSY and CDR2 SAAADI. The length of the CDR3 is 15 residues. The CDR3 DNA sequence: TGCGCCAGCAGTGAGCTGACAGGGCAATACACTGAAGCTTTCTTT. Encoded protein: CASSELTGQYTEAFF.

This sequence joins TRBV29-1 and TRBJ2-7, with D perhaps TRBD2 (7 bases). The CDR3 runs to 13 residues. Germline V lookup: CDR1 SQVTM, CDR2 ANQGSEA. V lost 5 bases to trimming and J lost 1 base, with 12 bases between them. This CDR3 is CSVRGAESYEQYF. Here the CDR3 DNA reads TGCAGCGTTCGGGGGGCCGAGTCCTACGAGCAGTACTTC.

The V call is TRBV9, the J call TRBJ2-3, with 12 bases fitting TRBD2. The germline V gene has CDR1 SGDLS and CDR2 YYNGEE. This CDR3 has 17 residues. V trimming: 0 bases; J trimming: 3 bases; junction bases outside the gene matches: 5. CDR3 region: CASSVGLAGGLTDTQYF. DNA for the CDR3: TGTGCCAGCAGCGTAGGCCTAGCGGGGGGGCTGACAGATACGCAGTATTTT.

The chain has TRBV5-5 and TRBJ2-7, with D perhaps matching TRBD1 (6 bases). This CDR3 spans 13 amino acids. Trimming shortened V by 4 bases and J by 7 bases, and 15 bases separated the two germline ends. The germline V gene encodes CDR1 SGHKS and CDR2 YYEKEE (reference sequence). The CDR3 region is CASSPRQALEQYF. The CDR3 DNA sequence: TGTGCCAGCAGCCCCAGACAGGCCCTGGAGCAGTACTTC.

The chain combines TRBV4-2 with TRBJ1-2; 10 bases fit TRBD1. This CDR3 has 15 amino acids. Looked up from germline, CDR1 is LGHNA and CDR2 is YNFKEQ. Trimming took 1 base from V and 4 from J; bases not matched to a gene: 3. The DNA of the CDR3 is TGTGCCAGCAGCCAAGCGACAGGGGGCAGCTATGGCTACACCTTC. It codes for CASSQATGGSYGYTF.

This sequence joins TRBV27 and TRBJ2-7, with D perhaps being TRBD1 or TRBD2 (5 bases each). The CDR3 is made up of 15 amino acids. Per the germline V gene, CDR1 is MNHEY and CDR2 is SMNVEV (reference sequence). The germline V and J ends were trimmed by 4 bases and 3 bases, with 16 bases remaining between them. The CDR3 sequence: CASSSLRDPFYEQYF. The DNA for the CDR3 is TGTGCCAGCAGTTCCCTCCGGGACCCTTTCTACGAGCAGTACTTC.

The chain recombines TRBV6-1 with TRBJ1-1; D call uncertain. Germline CDR1 reads MNHNS; CDR2 reads SASEGT. V lost 8 bases to trimming and J lost 11 bases, with 12 bases between them. This CDR3 is built from 10 residues. As DNA, the CDR3 is TGTGCCAGCGAAGCTTTGGCCGCTTTCTTT. Amino acid sequence: CASEALAAFF.

V and J are TRBV6-6 and TRBJ2-1, with D uncertain. Deletions cut 0 bases from V and 7 bases from J, with 4 bases between. The CDR3 spans 12 residues. The germline gives CDR1 MNHNY, CDR2 SVGAGI (reference sequence). CDR3: CASSYSGNEQFF. CDR3 DNA sequence: TGTGCCAGCAGTTACTCGGGGAATGAGCAGTTCTTC.